This TCR beta chain originates from a study of blood T cell repertoires in COVID-19. As for the study in general: Acute and convalescent COVID-19 samples came from the United States, Italy and Spain. The cDNA or gDNA used as material had been derived from T cells, B-cell-depleted T cells, or PBMCs.

Germline V CDR1 and CDR2: SGHTA, FQGTGA. The CDR3 length is 13 residues. V trimming: 10 bases; J trimming: 2 bases; junction bases outside the gene matches: 5. In the authors' methods: Estimation of nucleated cell counts was performed using reference gene primer amplification. Produced via immunoSEQ multiplex PCR; TCRdb's table is partial and in-frame only. V, J and clone size derive from that table, while D and trimming were established from the DNA sequence. Of approximately 260,000 clones listed, approximately 80% are singletons. The chain employs TRBV7-3 and TRBJ2-5; 9 bases are a match to TRBD1. The receptor comes from a woman aged 80 or older with acute or convalescent COVID-19. The sequencing input was peripheral blood. CDR3 bases: TGTGCCACCTCACAGGGGGCGCAAGAGACCCAGTACTTC. It encodes CATSQGAQETQYF.